Below, 5 T cell receptor beta chains from the same sample are listed, as sequenced in a study of blood T cells in healthy people across ages. Through a sample-barcoded 5' primer and a J-beta primer mix, a second PCR was run for roughly 6 to 12 cycles. TCRdb re-called the 5' RACE reads through MiXCR, storing one row per CDR3 protein. The sample lists 700,000 or so distinct CDR3 sequences; around two fifths were seen once. Input material: blood. The receptor set was obtained from an elderly man in good health.

The chain joins TRBV25-1 to TRBJ2-1, with D possibly TRBD1 on 5 matching bases. The V and J ends lost 5 bases and 6 bases respectively, with 17 bases between them. The length of the CDR3 is 15 residues. CDR1 is MGHDK and CDR2 is SYGVNS in the germline V gene. The CDR3 region has the DNA TGTGCCAGCAGTCCACAGGAAACCTTCGGCAATGAGCAGTTCTTC. Amino acids: CASSPQETFGNEQFF.

This clonotype was counted between two and nine times. The chain links TRBV12-5 to TRBJ1-2; no clear D. The CDR3 covers 12 residues. V lost 3 bases, J lost 0 bases, and 2 bases lay in between. Looked up from germline, CDR1 is LGHNT and CDR2 is FRNRAP. The CDR3 DNA follows: TGTGCTAGTGGTTTATCTAACTATGGCTACACCTTC. Translation: CASGLSNYGYTF.

The chain carries TRBV4-1 and TRBJ2-3; no clear D gene. Germline CDR1 and CDR2: MGHRA and YSYEKL. This CDR3 is 16 amino acids long. V lost 1 base, J lost 0 bases, and 11 bases lay in between. Written as DNA, the CDR3 is TGCGCCAGCAGCCAAGTTATAACCACTAGCACAGATACGCAGTATTTT. Protein sequence: CASSQVITTSTDTQYF.

This clonotype showed up just once. A read error may explain this, as a much larger clone is one base away. This chain's CDR3 is CTTESVYGYTF. For the CDR3, the DNA is TGTACCACCGAGTCAGTCTATGGCTACACCTTC. The chain has TRBV28 and TRBJ1-2; D unresolved. This CDR3 has 11 amino acids. Per the germline V gene, CDR1 is MDHEN and CDR2 is SYDVKM.

This clonotype was detected a few times. The rearrangement uses TRBV5-1 and TRBJ2-1, with a tentative D call TRBD2 (6 bases). CDR3 length equals 15 residues. The germline V gene has CDR1 SGHRS and CDR2 YFSETQ. V lost 5 bases to trimming and J lost 2 bases, with 14 bases between them. As DNA, the CDR3 is TGCGCCAGCAGGCCTTGGGGCGGGACCTACAATGAGCAGTTCTTC. It yields the protein CASRPWGGTYNEQFF.